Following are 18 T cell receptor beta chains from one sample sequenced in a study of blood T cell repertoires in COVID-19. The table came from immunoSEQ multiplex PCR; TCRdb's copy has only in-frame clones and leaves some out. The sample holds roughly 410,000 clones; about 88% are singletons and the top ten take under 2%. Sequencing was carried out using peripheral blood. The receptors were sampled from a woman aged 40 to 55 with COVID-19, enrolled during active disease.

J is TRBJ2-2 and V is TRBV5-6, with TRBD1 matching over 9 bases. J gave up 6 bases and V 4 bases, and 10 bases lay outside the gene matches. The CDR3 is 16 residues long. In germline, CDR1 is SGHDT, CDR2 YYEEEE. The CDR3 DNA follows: TGTGCCAGCAGCCCCGGTCGGACAGGGGTTCCCGGGGAGCTGTTTTTT. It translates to CASSPGRTGVPGELFF.

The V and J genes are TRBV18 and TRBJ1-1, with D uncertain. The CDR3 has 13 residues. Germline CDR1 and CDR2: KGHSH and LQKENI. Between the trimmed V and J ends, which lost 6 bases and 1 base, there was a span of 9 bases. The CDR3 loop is CASSQQQNTEAFF. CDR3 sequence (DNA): TGTGCCAGCTCCCAACAACAGAACACTGAAGCTTTCTTT.

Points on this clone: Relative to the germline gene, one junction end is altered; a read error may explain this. The CDR3 DNA reads TGTGCTAGCAGTGCACTCGCGGGGACGTCCATAGATACGCAGTATTTT. Its translation is CASSALAGTSIDTQYF. The chain links TRBV7-7 to TRBJ2-3, with a weak D call TRBD2 (6 bases). The CDR3 loop spans 16 amino acids. Per germline, CDR1 SSHAT and CDR2 FNYEAQ (reference sequence).

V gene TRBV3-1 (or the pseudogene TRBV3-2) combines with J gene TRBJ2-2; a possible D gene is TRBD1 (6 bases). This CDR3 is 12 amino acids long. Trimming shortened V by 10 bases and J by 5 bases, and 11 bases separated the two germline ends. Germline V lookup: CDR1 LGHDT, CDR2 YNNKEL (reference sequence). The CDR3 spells CAIQGSTGELFF. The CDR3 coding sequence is TGTGCCATTCAGGGGTCGACCGGGGAGCTGTTTTTT.

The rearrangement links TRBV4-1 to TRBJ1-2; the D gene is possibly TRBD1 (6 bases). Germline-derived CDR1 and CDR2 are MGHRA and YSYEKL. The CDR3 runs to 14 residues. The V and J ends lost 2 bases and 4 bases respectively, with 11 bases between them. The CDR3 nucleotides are TGCGCCAGCAGCCAATCAACAGGGATCTATGGCTACACCTTC. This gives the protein CASSQSTGIYGYTF.

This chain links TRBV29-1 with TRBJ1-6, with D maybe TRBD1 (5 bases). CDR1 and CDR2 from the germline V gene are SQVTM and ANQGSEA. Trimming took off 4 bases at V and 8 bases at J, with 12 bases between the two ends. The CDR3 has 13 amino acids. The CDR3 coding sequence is TGCAGCGTTGGAGGGTCGGGGGATTCACCCCTCCACTTT. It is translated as CSVGGSGDSPLHF.

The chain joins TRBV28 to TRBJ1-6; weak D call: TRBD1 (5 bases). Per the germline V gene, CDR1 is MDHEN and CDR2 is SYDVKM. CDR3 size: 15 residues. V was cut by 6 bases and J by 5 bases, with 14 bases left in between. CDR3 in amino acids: CASRGGARNNSPLHF. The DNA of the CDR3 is TGTGCCAGCAGGGGGGGTGCCAGAAATAATTCACCCCTCCACTTT.

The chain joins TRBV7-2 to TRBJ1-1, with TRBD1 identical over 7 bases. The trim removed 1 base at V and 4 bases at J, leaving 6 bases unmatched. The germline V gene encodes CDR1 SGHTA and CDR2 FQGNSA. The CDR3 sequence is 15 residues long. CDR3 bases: TGTGCCAGCAGCTTAGGATCCTCAGGGGGCACTGAAGCTTTCTTT. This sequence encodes CASSLGSSGGTEAFF.

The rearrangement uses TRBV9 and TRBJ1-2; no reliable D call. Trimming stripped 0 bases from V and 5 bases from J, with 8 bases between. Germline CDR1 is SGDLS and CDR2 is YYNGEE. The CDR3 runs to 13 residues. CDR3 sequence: CASSVADSYGYTF. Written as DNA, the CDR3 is TGTGCCAGCAGCGTAGCGGACTCATATGGCTACACCTTC.

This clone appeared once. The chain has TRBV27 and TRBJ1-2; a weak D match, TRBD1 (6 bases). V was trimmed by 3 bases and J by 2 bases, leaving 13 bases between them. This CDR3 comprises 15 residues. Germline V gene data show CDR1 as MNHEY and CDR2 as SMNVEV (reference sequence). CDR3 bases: TGTGCCAGCAGTTTGACGGGACAAATCAACTATGGCTACACCTTC. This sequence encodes CASSLTGQINYGYTF.

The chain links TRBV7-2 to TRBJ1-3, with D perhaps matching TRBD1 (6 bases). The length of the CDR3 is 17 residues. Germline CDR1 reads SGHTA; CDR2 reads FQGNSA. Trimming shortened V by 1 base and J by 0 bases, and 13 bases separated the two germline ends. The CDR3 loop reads CASSLGEGVHSGNTIYF. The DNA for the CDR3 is TGTGCCAGCAGCTTAGGGGAGGGGGTGCACTCTGGAAACACCATATATTTT.

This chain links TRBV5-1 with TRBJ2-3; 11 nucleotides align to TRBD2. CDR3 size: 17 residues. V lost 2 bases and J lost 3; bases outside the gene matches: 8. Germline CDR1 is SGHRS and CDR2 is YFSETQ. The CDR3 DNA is TGCGCCAGCAGCTTCCCCACTAGCGGGAGTGTAACAGATACGCAGTATTTT. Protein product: CASSFPTSGSVTDTQYF.

CDR3 region: CAAPIGQTIMNTEAFF. CDR3 DNA: TGTGCCGCCCCAATAGGGCAGACTATAATGAACACTGAAGCTTTCTTT. V is TRBV30 and J is TRBJ1-1; D is unresolved. The length of the CDR3 is 16 residues. Germline V CDR1 and CDR2: GTSNPN, SVGIG (reference sequence). V shed 8 bases and J shed 0 bases, with 22 bases lying between them.

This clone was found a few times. The CDR3 DNA reads TGTGCCAGCAGTTTGAGGTACAGGTCCAACTATGGCTACACCTTC. Encoded protein: CASSLRYRSNYGYTF. The chain is built from TRBV27 and TRBJ1-2; possibly TRBD1 for D (5 bases). The germline V gene has CDR1 MNHEY and CDR2 SMNVEV (reference sequence). CDR3 length: 15 amino acids. V was shortened by 3 bases and J by 2 bases, with 13 bases between the two germline ends.

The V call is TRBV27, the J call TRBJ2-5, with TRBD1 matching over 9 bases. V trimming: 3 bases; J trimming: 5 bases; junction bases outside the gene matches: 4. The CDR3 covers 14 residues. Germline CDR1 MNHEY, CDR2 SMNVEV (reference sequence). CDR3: CASSFGTGRETQYF. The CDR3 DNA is TGTGCCAGCAGTTTTGGGACAGGGAGGGAGACCCAGTACTTC.

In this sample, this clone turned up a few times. In nucleotides, the CDR3 is TGCGCCAGCAGTTCCGGGACTCCCTTCGAGCAGTACTTC. Its translation is CASSSGTPFEQYF. The rearrangement links TRBV5-1 to TRBJ2-7; possibly TRBD2 for D (6 bases). Trimming shortened V by 5 bases and J by 6 bases, and 15 bases separated the two germline ends. The CDR3 spans 13 residues. Germline-derived CDR1 and CDR2 are SGHRS and YFSETQ. Using reference TRBV5-1 and TRBJ2-7 for the parts outside the CDR3, the full variable domain is KAGVTQTPRYLIKTRGQQVTLSCSPISGHRSVSWYQQTPGQGLQFLFEYFSETQRNKGNFPGRFSGRQFSNSRSEMNVSTLELGDSALYLCASSSGTPFEQYFGPGTRLTVT.

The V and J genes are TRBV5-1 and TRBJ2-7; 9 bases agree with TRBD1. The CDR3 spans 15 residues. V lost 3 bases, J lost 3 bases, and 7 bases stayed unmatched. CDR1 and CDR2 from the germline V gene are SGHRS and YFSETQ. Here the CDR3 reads CASSSGTGFLYEQYF. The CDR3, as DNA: TGCGCCAGCAGCTCCGGGACAGGGTTCCTCTACGAGCAGTACTTC.

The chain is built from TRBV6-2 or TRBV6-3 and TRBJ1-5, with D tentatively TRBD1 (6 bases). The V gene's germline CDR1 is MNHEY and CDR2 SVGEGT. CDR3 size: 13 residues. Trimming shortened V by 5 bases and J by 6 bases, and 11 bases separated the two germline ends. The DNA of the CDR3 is TGTGCCAGCAGTCCCGGACAGTCTCAGCCCCAGCATTTT. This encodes CASSPGQSQPQHF.